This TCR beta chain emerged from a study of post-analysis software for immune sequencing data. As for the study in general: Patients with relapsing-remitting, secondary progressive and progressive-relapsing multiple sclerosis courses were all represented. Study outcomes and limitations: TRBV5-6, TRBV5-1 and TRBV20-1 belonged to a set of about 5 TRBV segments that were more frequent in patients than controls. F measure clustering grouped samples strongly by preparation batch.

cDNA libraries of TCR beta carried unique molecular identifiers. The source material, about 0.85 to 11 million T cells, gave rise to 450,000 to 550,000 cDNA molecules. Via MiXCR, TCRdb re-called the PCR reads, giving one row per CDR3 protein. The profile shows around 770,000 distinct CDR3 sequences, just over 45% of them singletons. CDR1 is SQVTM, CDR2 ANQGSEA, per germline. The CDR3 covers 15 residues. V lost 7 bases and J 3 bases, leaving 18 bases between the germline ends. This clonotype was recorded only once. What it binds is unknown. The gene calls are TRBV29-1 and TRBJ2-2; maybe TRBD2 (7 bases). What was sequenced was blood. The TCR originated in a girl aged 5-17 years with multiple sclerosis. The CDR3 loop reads CSARRGRGDTGELFF. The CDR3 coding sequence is TGCAGCGCCCGGAGGGGGAGGGGGGACACCGGGGAGCTGTTTTTT.